This T cell receptor (beta chain) was identified in a study of cytomegalovirus exposure and HLA in healthy donors. Germline V gene data show CDR1 as MNHNY and CDR2 as SVGAGI (reference sequence). The CDR3 sequence is 16 residues long. Trimming removed 0 bases from V and 4 bases from J; junction bases left unmatched: 3. Overall study findings and caveats: Most TCRs appeared rarely, but some public TCRs recurred in many donors. First-cohort TCR clusters were later found to tend to co-occur in the roughly 120 validation repertoires.

Donors came from a validation cohort of 90 to 150 subjects, distinct from the first 666-subject cohort. Generated by immunoSEQ multiplex PCR, the TCRdb table keeps only in-frame clones and is missing some. The sample includes roughly 150,000 clones, roughly nine tenths of them seen just once. On this clone itself: The antigen is undetermined.

What was sequenced was PBMCs. The origin of this receptor is a woman younger than 30 in good health and CMV-seropositive. This chain joins TRBV6-6 and TRBJ1-3; TRBD1 aligns across 10 bases. The CDR3 here is CASSYSGQGMGNTIYF. The CDR3 bases are TGTGCCAGCAGTTACTCGGGACAGGGGATGGGAAACACCATATATTTT.